The clone carrying this TCR beta chain was found a few times. What it binds is unknown. CDR3 length: 13 residues. Trimming took off 5 bases at V and 0 bases at J, with 7 bases between the two ends. CDR1 and CDR2 (germline): SGDLS, YYNGEE. Reverse transcribing all isolated RNA meant expressed TCRB transcripts were sequenced. The assay was immunoSEQ multiplex PCR, and TCRdb's table has in-frame clones only and misses some. The table lists around 180,000 clones, approximately 8.1% of them singletons. This entry belongs to a study of beta chain features in type 1 diabetes. Findings and limits, study-wide: Short templates might get an advantage during PCR, and this would be equal in patients and controls. Among patients with Type 1 diabetes, TCRB CDR3s were moderately but significantly shorter in every one of the four CD4+ subsets. The naive, central memory and Treg TCRB repertoires looked more alike in patients than they did in healthy donors.

V and J are TRBV9 and TRBJ2-3, with D uncertain. The TCR sequence derives from a woman between 35 and 50 years old with type 1 diabetes. The sequencing input was central memory CD4+ T cells from blood. CDR3 sequence (DNA): TGTGCCAGCAGGAGAGCTAGCACAGATACGCAGTATTTT. It is translated as CASRRASTDTQYF. The entire variable domain, with the rest obtained from reference TRBV9 and TRBJ2-3, is as follows: DSGVTQTPKHLITATGQRVTLRCSPRSGDLSVYWYQQSLDQGLQFLIQYYNGEERAKGNILERFSAQQFPDLHSELNLSSLELGDSALYFCASRRASTDTQYFGPGTRLTVL.